This passage covers 16 T cell receptor beta chains from one sample sequenced in a study of blood T cell repertoires in COVID-19. Assay used: immunoSEQ multiplex PCR; TCRdb lists only in-frame clones, some missing. The table records roughly 220,000 clones, around four fifths of them present only once. The specimen was peripheral blood. These receptors were collected from a woman of 80 years or more with COVID-19, enrolled during active disease.

The rearrangement joins TRBV9 to TRBJ2-1; tentative D call: TRBD2 (6 bases). The CDR3 has 16 residues. V was trimmed by 4 bases and J by 10 bases, leaving 24 bases between them. Looked up from germline, CDR1 is SGDLS and CDR2 is YYNGEE. The CDR3 sequence is CASSPRLESGWREQFF. The CDR3 DNA sequence: TGTGCCAGCAGCCCTCGACTAGAAAGCGGATGGAGGGAGCAGTTCTTC.

The chain is built from TRBV19 and TRBJ1-4; 7 bases are shared with TRBD1. This CDR3 has 19 residues. V lost 5 bases to trimming and J lost 8 bases; unmatched junction nucleotides: 23. Germline CDR1 LNHDA, CDR2 SQIVND (reference sequence). The chain's CDR3 is CASSSLLAGTAVALEKLFF. CDR3 in DNA: TGTGCCAGTAGTTCCCTTCTCGCAGGGACAGCGGTCGCCCTAGAAAAACTGTTTTTT.

This chain links TRBV4-2 with TRBJ2-1; the match to TRBD1 covers 11 bases. This CDR3 region has 16 residues. Trimming removed 1 base from V and 2 bases from J; junction bases left unmatched: 1. Germline CDR1 reads LGHNA; CDR2 reads YNFKEQ. Here the CDR3 reads CASSQGGQGAYNEQFF. The CDR3 region has the DNA TGTGCCAGCAGCCAAGGGGGACAGGGGGCCTACAATGAGCAGTTCTTC.

This clone has a handful of counts. The V gene is TRBV7-2, the J gene TRBJ1-1, with 11 positions matching TRBD1. CDR3 size: 14 residues. Per germline, CDR1 SGHTA and CDR2 FQGNSA. V shed 3 bases and J 11 bases; nucleotides not matched to a gene: 8. The CDR3 here is CASSFWTGGSPAFF. As DNA, the CDR3 is TGTGCCAGCAGCTTTTGGACAGGGGGCTCCCCGGCTTTCTTT. Together with reference TRBV7-2 and TRBJ1-1, the CDR3 gives the full variable domain: GAGVSQSPSNKVTEKGKDVELRCDPISGHTALYWYRQSLGQGLEFLIYFQGNSAPDKSGLPSDRFSAERTGGSVSTLTIQRTQQEDSAVYLCASSFWTGGSPAFFGQGTRLTVV.

The rearrangement links TRBV5-4 to TRBJ2-4; 12 bases are a match to TRBD1. The CDR3 is made up of 15 amino acids. The germline CDR1 and CDR2 sequences are SGHNT and YYREEE (reference sequence). Trimming took 3 bases from V and 9 from J; bases not matched to a gene: 7. The CDR3 sequence is CASSWGTGGAGIQYF. CDR3 nucleotides: TGTGCCAGCAGCTGGGGGACAGGGGGCGCAGGCATTCAGTACTTC.

In its sample, this clone was seen once. The CDR3 reads CASSLRSGQPQHF. The CDR3 bases are TGTGCCAGCAGTTTACGGTCGGGACAGCCCCAGCATTTT. The rearrangement joins TRBV12-3 or TRBV12-4 to TRBJ1-5; D remains unclear. The CDR3 is 13 amino acids. The V and J ends lost 2 bases and 7 bases respectively, with 9 bases between them.

The chain has TRBV25-1 and TRBJ1-4; unclear D gene. This CDR3 comprises 11 residues. Trimming took off 0 bases at V and 12 bases at J, with 5 bases between the two ends. The V gene's germline CDR1 is MGHDK and CDR2 SYGVNS. CDR3 DNA: TGTGCCAGCAGTGAATACGGAGAACTGTTTTTT. Protein sequence: CASSEYGELFF.

J is TRBJ2-1 and V is TRBV27, with a possible D match to TRBD2 (6 bases). The CDR3 sequence is 16 residues long. The germline V gene encodes CDR1 MNHEY and CDR2 SMNVEV (reference sequence). Trimming took off 6 bases at V and 0 bases at J, with 15 bases between the two ends. The CDR3 sequence is CASRGESGFSYNEQFF. In DNA, the CDR3 is TGTGCCAGCAGAGGAGAAAGCGGGTTCTCCTACAATGAGCAGTTCTTC.

This chain joins TRBV6-2 or TRBV6-3 and TRBJ2-2; a possible D gene is TRBD2 (5 bases). Between the trimmed V and J ends, which lost 2 bases and 0 bases, there was a span of 13 bases. The CDR3 sequence is 17 residues long. The germline V gene has CDR1 MNHEY and CDR2 SVGEGT. The CDR3 nucleotides read TGTGCCAGCAGTTACCCGACGTCCGGGGCGAACACCGGGGAGCTGTTTTTT. As protein: CASSYPTSGANTGELFF.

The chain links TRBV28 to TRBJ1-5, with TRBD1 matching over 10 bases. Per germline, CDR1 MDHEN and CDR2 SYDVKM. The CDR3 has 18 residues. V gave up 4 bases and J gave up 7 bases; unmatched junction bases: 16. The CDR3 here is CASSYAGTGVGLKQPQHF. Written as DNA, the CDR3 is TGTGCCAGCAGTTATGCGGGGACAGGGGTAGGGCTAAAGCAGCCCCAGCATTTT.

The chain carries TRBV28 and TRBJ2-5; 7 bases are a match to TRBD2. The J segment lost 5 bases and the V segment lost 2 bases, leaving 8 bases of the junction unmatched. The germline gives CDR1 MDHEN, CDR2 SYDVKM. There are 15 residues in the CDR3. As DNA, the CDR3 is TGTGCCAGCAGTTTAGGGGCGGGAGTCCGGGAGACCCAGTACTTC. It codes for CASSLGAGVRETQYF.

CDR3 coding DNA: TGTGCCTCTAGCGGGATGACAGGAGCATTTAACTATGGCTACACCTTC. Its translation is CASSGMTGAFNYGYTF. The genes are TRBV30 and TRBJ1-2; D is perhaps TRBD1 (6 bases). The length of the CDR3 is 16 residues. Trimming left V 7 bases short and J 1 base short, with 22 bases between. The germline CDR1 and CDR2 sequences are GTSNPN and SVGIG (reference sequence). Full variable domain (missing parts from reference TRBV30 and TRBJ1-2): SQTIHQWPATLVQPVGSPLSLECTVEGTSNPNLYWYRQAAGRGLQLLFYSVGIGQISSEVPQNLSASRPQDRQFILSSKKLLLSDSGFYLCASSGMTGAFNYGYTFGSGTRLTVV.

This clone was recorded only once. This chain links TRBV9 with TRBJ2-4; no clear D. Trimming took 0 bases from V and 9 from J, leaving 10 bases between them. CDR1 and CDR2 (germline): SGDLS, YYNGEE. CDR3 size: 13 residues. The chain's CDR3 is CASSVDHEFIQYF. The CDR3 region has the DNA TGTGCCAGCAGCGTAGACCATGAGTTCATTCAGTACTTC.

The rearrangement joins TRBV30 to TRBJ1-6, with a weak D call TRBD1 (6 bases). The CDR3 length is 17 residues. Trimming took 0 bases from V and 3 from J, leaving 15 bases between them. Per the germline V gene, CDR1 is GTSNPN and CDR2 is SVGIG (reference sequence). In nucleotides, the CDR3 is TGTGCCTGGAGTGTACAACAGGGAAACTTCTATAATTCACCCCTCCACTTT. This codes for CAWSVQQGNFYNSPLHF.

V gene TRBV13 combines with J gene TRBJ2-1; 14 bases fit TRBD2. Trimming took 5 bases from V and 7 from J; bases not matched to a gene: 4. Germline V gene data show CDR1 as PRHDT and CDR2 as FYEKMQ (reference sequence). The CDR3 extends over 15 amino acids. CDR3: CASSHRLAGGNEQFF. For the CDR3, the DNA is TGTGCCAGCAGCCACCGACTAGCGGGGGGGAATGAGCAGTTCTTC.

The gene calls are TRBV30 and TRBJ1-2, with TRBD1 as a possible D gene (5 bases). Germline V gives CDR1 GTSNPN, CDR2 SVGIG (reference sequence). The CDR3 has 14 residues. V was clipped by 0 bases and J by 5 bases, with 13 bases between them. CDR3 protein: CAWSVHGGVYGYTF. CDR3 DNA: TGTGCCTGGAGTGTACATGGGGGGGTGTATGGCTACACCTTC.